Presented here are 26 T cell receptor beta chains from one specimen sequenced in a study of blood T cell repertoires in COVID-19. Sequencing was performed with immunoSEQ multiplex PCR; in TCRdb, only in-frame clones are kept and a portion is missing. The sample lists 75,000 to 95,000 clones; roughly nine tenths were seen once. Source material: peripheral blood. The receptors come from a man in his sixties with acute or convalescent COVID-19.

V and J are TRBV16 and TRBJ1-3, with D hard to call. Germline lookup yields CDR1 KGHSY and CDR2 FQNENV. The CDR3 loop spans 12 amino acids. Trimming left V 6 bases short and J 4 bases short, with 7 bases between. CDR3 coding DNA: TGTGCCAGCAGAACTGCCGGAAACACCATATATTTT. Translation gives CASRTAGNTIYF.

This clone was observed once. The V and J genes are TRBV2 and TRBJ2-2; D gene uncertain. CDR1 and CDR2 from the germline V gene are SNHLY and FYNNEI. V lost 4 bases, J lost 5 bases, and 14 bases lay in between. The CDR3 contains 15 residues. This CDR3 reads CASSVARFATGELFF. The CDR3 DNA sequence: TGTGCCAGCAGTGTTGCTAGGTTTGCAACCGGGGAGCTGTTTTTT. Combining the CDR3 with reference TRBV2 and TRBJ2-2 gives the whole variable domain EPEVTQTPSHQVTQMGQEVILRCVPISNHLYFYWYRQILGQKVEFLVSFYNNEISEKSEIFDDQFSVERPDGSNFTLKIRSTKLEDSAMYFCASSVARFATGELFFGEGSRLTVL.

The J gene is TRBJ2-2, the V gene TRBV19, with 12 bases fitting TRBD2. Germline lookup yields CDR1 LNHDA and CDR2 SQIVND (reference sequence). CDR3 size: 13 residues. V lost 6 bases to trimming and J lost 7 bases; unmatched junction nucleotides: 0. The DNA of the CDR3 is TGTGCCAGTAGGACTAGCGGGAGCGGGGAGCTGTTTTTT. This translates into CASRTSGSGELFF.

Worth noting for this clone: The sample holds other DNA sequences that translate to the same CDR3. The chain links TRBV28 to TRBJ1-5; D perhaps matches TRBD1 (6 bases). With 3 bases removed from V and 7 bases from J, the gap between germline ends came to 16 bases. The CDR3 covers 15 residues. Germline loops: CDR1 MDHEN, CDR2 SYDVKM. This CDR3 reads CASSLGQGFRQPQHF. The CDR3 nucleotides are TGTGCCAGCAGTTTGGGCCAGGGGTTCAGGCAGCCCCAGCATTTT.

The V call is TRBV5-6, the J call TRBJ1-1; 7 positions agree with TRBD1. V gave up 0 bases and J gave up 3 bases; unmatched junction bases: 5. Germline V lookup: CDR1 SGHDT, CDR2 YYEEEE. CDR3 length: 15 amino acids. The CDR3 bases are TGTGCCAGCAGCTTGGAGCAGGGGGGCGACACTGAAGCTTTCTTT. Translating gives CASSLEQGGDTEAFF.

The rearrangement uses TRBV5-1 and TRBJ2-7, with TRBD1 matching over 9 bases. V shed 0 bases and J 5 bases; nucleotides not matched to a gene: 9. Germline CDR1 reads SGHRS; CDR2 reads YFSETQ. The CDR3 contains 16 residues. The CDR3 nucleotides are TGCGCCAGCAGCTTGGGGTCGACGGGGACAGGGCACGAGCAGTACTTC. It yields the protein CASSLGSTGTGHEQYF.

The chain links TRBV9 to TRBJ2-1; 10 bases align to TRBD2. Trimming at V came to 3 bases and at J to 5 bases, leaving 5 bases not matched to a gene. The CDR3 spans 15 residues. Germline V gene data show CDR1 as SGDLS and CDR2 as YYNGEE. The CDR3 here is CASSGTSGPNNEQFF. The CDR3 DNA sequence: TGTGCCAGCAGCGGGACTAGCGGACCGAACAATGAGCAGTTCTTC.

The chain has TRBV5-6 and TRBJ2-7, with 13 bases matching TRBD2. The CDR3 sequence is 16 residues long. Germline V CDR1 and CDR2: SGHDT, YYEEEE. The junction had 1 base not matched to a gene; V was cut back by 0 bases and J by 1 base. The chain's CDR3 is CASSLATSGGSYEQYF. The CDR3 DNA reads as TGTGCCAGCAGCTTGGCGACTAGCGGGGGGTCCTACGAGCAGTACTTC.

The chain carries TRBV12-3 or TRBV12-4 and TRBJ1-4; TRBD1 might be the D (5 bases). V lost 3 bases and J 6 bases, leaving 8 bases between the germline ends. The CDR3 runs 13 residues. DNA for the CDR3: TGTGCCAGCAGTTTGGCACAGGATGAAAAACTGTTTTTT. Protein sequence: CASSLAQDEKLFF.

The chain couples TRBV5-1 to TRBJ1-4; D gene unclear. Germline CDR1 SGHRS, CDR2 YFSETQ. V shed 0 bases and J shed 3 bases, with 6 bases lying between them. CDR3 length: 14 residues. The DNA for the CDR3 is TGCGCCAGCAGCTTGGCCCGGTCTAATGAAAAACTGTTTTTT. This gives the protein CASSLARSNEKLFF.

This sequence joins TRBV11-1 and TRBJ2-1, with 11 nucleotides matching TRBD2. Germline CDR1 and CDR2: SGHAT and FQDESV (reference sequence). The CDR3 extends over 16 amino acids. The V segment lost 1 base and the J segment 5 bases; nucleotides outside the gene matches: 4. The CDR3 reads CASSLVGSGRDNEQFF. Written as DNA, the CDR3 is TGTGCCAGCAGCTTAGTGGGTAGCGGGAGGGACAATGAGCAGTTCTTC.

The chain is built from TRBV11-2 and TRBJ2-7; 9 bases are shared with TRBD1. The germline V gene encodes CDR1 SGHAT and CDR2 FQNNGV. V trimming: 1 base; J trimming: 9 bases; junction bases outside the gene matches: 7. CDR3 length: 14 residues. CDR3 sequence reads: CASSLGTGAGVQYF. CDR3 nucleotides: TGTGCCAGCAGCTTAGGGACAGGGGCCGGGGTGCAGTACTTC. The full variable domain, its missing parts supplied by reference TRBV11-2 and TRBJ2-7, is EAGVAQSPRYKIIEKRQSVAFWCNPISGHATLYWYQQILGQGPKLLIQFQNNGVVDDSQLPKDRFSAERLKGVDSTLKIQPAKLEDSAVYLCASSLGTGAGVQYFGPGTRLTVT.

This rearrangement joins TRBV19 to TRBJ2-7; 7 bases fit TRBD2. Unmatched junction bases numbered 7, after V lost 2 bases and J lost 3 bases. CDR1 and CDR2 from the germline V gene are LNHDA and SQIVND (reference sequence). The CDR3 covers 15 residues. CDR3 loop: CASSITGAGHYEQYF. For the CDR3, the DNA is TGTGCCAGTAGTATAACGGGAGCGGGGCACTACGAGCAGTACTTC.

The chain links TRBV6-5 to TRBJ1-5, with 7 bases fitting TRBD1. V was clipped by 5 bases and J by 0 bases; unmatched bases: 4. Germline CDR1 reads MNHEY; CDR2 reads SVGAGI. This CDR3 contains 15 residues. Here the CDR3 reads CASSTGDYSNQPQHF. CDR3 DNA: TGTGCCAGCAGTACAGGGGATTATAGCAATCAGCCCCAGCATTTT.

This rearrangement joins TRBV3-1 (or the pseudogene TRBV3-2) to TRBJ2-3; the match to TRBD2 covers 11 bases. Germline CDR1 LGHDT, CDR2 YNNKEL (reference sequence). The CDR3 is made up of 15 amino acids. V lost 4 bases and J lost 4; bases outside the gene matches: 4. The CDR3 loop reads CASSRLAGGSDTQYF. In DNA, the CDR3 is TGTGCCAGCAGCCGGCTAGCGGGAGGATCAGATACGCAGTATTTT.

The chain uses TRBV5-4 and TRBJ2-3; the D gene is possibly TRBD1 (5 bases). CDR3 length equals 13 residues. V lost 7 bases, J lost 0 bases, and 9 bases lay in between. Germline V gene sequence: CDR1 SGHNT, CDR2 YYREEE (reference sequence). CDR3 in amino acids: CASGAGSTDTQYF. For the CDR3, the DNA is TGTGCCAGCGGCGCAGGGAGCACAGATACGCAGTATTTT.

This sequence joins TRBV6-5 and TRBJ2-7; 14 bases line up with TRBD2. V lost 6 bases to trimming and J lost 6 bases; unmatched junction nucleotides: 7. The CDR3 runs to 15 residues. Germline values: CDR1 MNHEY, CDR2 SVGAGI. CDR3 amino acids: CASSPGLAGGGEQYF. DNA of the CDR3: TGTGCCAGCAGCCCAGGACTAGCGGGGGGCGGCGAGCAGTACTTC.

The chain has TRBV4-3 and TRBJ2-4; 11 bases agree with TRBD1. J was trimmed by 9 bases and V by 0 bases; bases with no gene match: 4. Germline-derived CDR1 and CDR2 are LGHNA and YSLEER. This CDR3 spans 15 amino acids. Written as DNA, the CDR3 is TGCGCCAGCAGCCAAGATGGACAGGGGGCTGTCATTCAGTACTTC. Translated: CASSQDGQGAVIQYF.

J is TRBJ1-5 and V is TRBV6-2 or TRBV6-3; no reliable D call. Per the germline V gene, CDR1 is MNHEY and CDR2 is SVGEGT. The CDR3 is made up of 16 amino acids. The V end was cut by 4 bases, the J end by 4 bases, with 17 bases between. The CDR3 sequence is CASSSAEGVRNQPQHF. The CDR3 DNA reads as TGTGCCAGCAGTTCCGCTGAGGGTGTAAGGAATCAGCCCCAGCATTTT.

The genes are TRBV19 and TRBJ1-4, with a tentative D call TRBD1 (6 bases). The V end was cut by 3 bases, the J end by 5 bases, with 7 bases between. The CDR3 length is 13 residues. The V gene's germline CDR1 is LNHDA and CDR2 SQIVND (reference sequence). The CDR3 spells CASSMGANEKLFF. DNA for the CDR3: TGTGCCAGTAGTATGGGGGCCAATGAAAAACTGTTTTTT.

The CDR3 DNA reads TGTGCCAGCAGTATTGAAGAGGGTTATGGCTACACCTTC. Residues: CASSIEEGYGYTF. This sequence joins TRBV25-1 and TRBJ1-2; no definite D call. The CDR3 length is 13 residues. Trimming shortened V by 5 bases and J by 5 bases, and 12 bases separated the two germline ends. Germline V CDR1 and CDR2: MGHDK, SYGVNS.

V is TRBV7-3 and J is TRBJ2-5; 11 nucleotides line up with TRBD2. The CDR3 loop spans 15 amino acids. V gave up 6 bases and J gave up 0 bases; unmatched junction bases: 3. Germline V gene sequence: CDR1 SGHTA, CDR2 FQGTGA. CDR3 nucleotide sequence: TGTGCCAGCAGTCGGGGACTAGCGGACCAAGAGACCCAGTACTTC. This translates into CASSRGLADQETQYF.

The V call is TRBV5-1, the J call TRBJ1-2, with 9 bases fitting TRBD1. The J segment lost 7 bases and the V segment lost 2 bases, leaving 3 bases of the junction unmatched. The germline V gene encodes CDR1 SGHRS and CDR2 YFSETQ. CDR3 size: 13 residues. The CDR3 bases are TGCGCCAGCAGCTTTACAGGGGGCAGTGGCTACACCTTC. Its protein is CASSFTGGSGYTF.

The chain recombines TRBV5-1 with TRBJ2-2; 8 positions match TRBD2. Germline trimming cut 4 bases from V and 4 bases from J; bases unmatched to any gene: 6. The CDR3 is 15 amino acids. Per germline, CDR1 SGHRS and CDR2 YFSETQ. In nucleotides, the CDR3 is TGCGCCAGCAGCCCGGGGGGGGCGAGCACCGGGGAGCTGTTTTTT. It translates to CASSPGGASTGELFF. Filled out from reference TRBV5-1 and TRBJ2-2, the complete variable domain reads KAGVTQTPRYLIKTRGQQVTLSCSPISGHRSVSWYQQTPGQGLQFLFEYFSETQRNKGNFPGRFSGRQFSNSRSEMNVSTLELGDSALYLCASSPGGASTGELFFGEGSRLTVL.

The rearrangement uses TRBV2 and TRBJ2-7; no clear D gene. The CDR3 spans 13 residues. Germline V gene data show CDR1 as SNHLY and CDR2 as FYNNEI. Trimming stripped 1 base from V and 6 bases from J, with 10 bases between. CDR3 coding DNA: TGTGCCAGCAGTGAAGTTTCTGTTTCCGAGCAGTACTTC. Translated: CASSEVSVSEQYF.

The rearrangement joins TRBV6-6 to TRBJ1-5; the D is unclear. Trimming took 4 bases from V and 11 from J, leaving 18 bases between them. Germline V gene sequence: CDR1 MNHNY, CDR2 SVGAGI (reference sequence). The CDR3 extends over 14 amino acids. Written as DNA, the CDR3 is TGTGCCAGCAGTTTCGATTCGTCTCCACCTACCCAGCATTTT. It translates to CASSFDSSPPTQHF.